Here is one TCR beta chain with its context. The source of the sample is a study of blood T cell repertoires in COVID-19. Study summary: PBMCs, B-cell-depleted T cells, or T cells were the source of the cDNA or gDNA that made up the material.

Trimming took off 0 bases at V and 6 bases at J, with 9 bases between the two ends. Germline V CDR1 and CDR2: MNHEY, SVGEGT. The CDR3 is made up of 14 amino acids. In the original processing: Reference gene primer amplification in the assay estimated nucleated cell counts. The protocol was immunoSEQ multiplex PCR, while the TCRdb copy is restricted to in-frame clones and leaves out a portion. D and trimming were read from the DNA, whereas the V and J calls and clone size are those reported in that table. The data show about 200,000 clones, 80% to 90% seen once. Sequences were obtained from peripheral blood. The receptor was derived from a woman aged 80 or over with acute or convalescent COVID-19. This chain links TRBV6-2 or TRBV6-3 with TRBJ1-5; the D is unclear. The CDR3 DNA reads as TGTGCCAGCAGTTACTCAGGCGGTATTCAGCCCCAGCATTTT. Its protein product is CASSYSGGIQPQHF.